This TCR beta chain was sequenced in a study of beta chain features in type 1 diabetes. Study at large: All samples together contributed 95 million to 110 million sorted cells for examination.

Study-level points and caveats: Because the template was cDNA, high-expressing cells might be over-represented.

This CDR3 is 14 amino acids long. The ends lost 4 bases at V and 6 bases at J; junction bases unmatched: 7. Germline lookup yields CDR1 SGHTA and CDR2 FQGTGA. In this sample, this clone turned up a few times. Its target is not known. Every isolated RNA sample was fully reverse transcribed, so sequencing captured expressed TCRB transcripts. The repertoire was sequenced with immunoSEQ multiplex PCR; TCRdb's copy has only in-frame clones and lacks some. The table records approximately 330,000 clones, around 10% of them present only once. The sample consisted of naive CD4+ T cells from blood. This clonotype was sampled from a woman younger than 45 in good health. The chain uses TRBV7-3 and TRBJ2-7, with TRBD2 matching 9 bases. The CDR3, as DNA: TGTGCCAGCAGCTCCCGGGGTAGCGGGAGCGAGCAGTACTTC. Translation gives CASSSRGSGSEQYF.